This TCR beta chain was recovered during a study of shared clonotypes between healthy human individuals. About the study: Researchers drew samples from a couple of women and a few men aged 18 to 49.

The CDR3 runs to 12 residues. Trimming stripped 0 bases from V and 7 bases from J, with 6 bases between. In germline, CDR1 is LNHDA, CDR2 SQIVND (reference sequence). Nashville, Tennessee was home to all donors, who were Caucasian adults. Assay used: immunoSEQ multiplex PCR; TCRdb lists only in-frame clones, some missing. Of nearly 1,000,000 clones listed, around three quarters were seen once; the top ten hold 1.5%. Sequenced: memory CD4+ T cells sorted from blood. Subset: CD45RA-negative fraction. The V and J genes are TRBV19 and TRBJ2-5; D is uncertain. The sequence derives from a young man in good health. The CDR3: CASSIERGTQYF. DNA for the CDR3: TGTGCCAGTAGTATAGAGAGAGGGACCCAGTACTTC.